One and the same sample provided the 31 T cell receptor beta chains below, sequenced in a study of cytomegalovirus exposure and HLA in healthy donors. Amplification used 60 Vbeta primers and 13 Jbeta primers. Profiling relied on immunoSEQ multiplex PCR, and the TCRdb table lists in-frame clones only, not all of them. The sample lists 150,000 or so clones; about 88% were seen once. Sequencing was carried out using PBMCs. These receptors came from a woman aged 18-29 years in good health and CMV-seronegative.

The table lists this clone with a count of one. The chain links TRBV28 to TRBJ2-7, with 9 bases lining up with TRBD1. Trimming at V came to 4 bases and at J to 6 bases, leaving 13 bases not matched to a gene. The CDR3 has 16 amino acids. CDR1 is MDHEN, CDR2 SYDVKM, per germline. DNA for the CDR3: TGTGCCAGCAGTTCCTCCCCGGGACAGGGCCATTCCGAGCAGTACTTC. As protein: CASSSSPGQGHSEQYF. Full variable domain (remainder filled in from reference TRBV28 and TRBJ2-7): DVKVTQSSRYLVKRTGEKVFLECVQDMDHENMFWYRQDPGLGLRLIYFSYDVKMKEKGDIPEGYSVSREKKERFSLILESASTNQTSMYLCASSSSPGQGHSEQYFGPGTRLTVT.

This clone came up once. V is TRBV4-2 and J is TRBJ2-1; D is uncertain. V was shortened by 3 bases and J by 0 bases, with 6 bases between the two germline ends. The germline gives CDR1 LGHNA, CDR2 YNFKEQ. The CDR3 is 14 residues long. CDR3 DNA sequence: TGTGCCAGCAGCCATCCGAGCTCCTACAATGAGCAGTTCTTC. It is translated as CASSHPSSYNEQFF.

The chain carries TRBV28 and TRBJ1-2; TRBD1 aligns across 8 bases. V was pared by 5 bases and J by 0 bases, with 5 bases of the junction left unmatched. The germline V gene has CDR1 MDHEN and CDR2 SYDVKM. The CDR3 runs to 15 residues. The CDR3 sequence: CASSLRGRSNYGYTF. CDR3 bases: TGTGCCAGCAGTCTCAGGGGGCGGTCTAACTATGGCTACACCTTC.

In the case of this clone: The same CDR3 is also encoded by other DNA sequences in this sample. This chain links TRBV5-4 with TRBJ2-7; D is perhaps TRBD1 (6 bases). The V end lost 0 bases, the J end lost 4 bases, and 11 bases lay between the germline ends. The CDR3 spans 14 residues. Germline V gene lookup returns CDR1 SGHNT and CDR2 YYREEE (reference sequence). The CDR3 spells CASSLEQGAYEQYF. The CDR3 nucleotides read TGTGCCAGCAGCTTGGAACAGGGCGCATACGAGCAGTACTTC.

The chain carries TRBV6-1 and TRBJ2-5; D ambiguous. Trimming took 3 bases from V and 12 from J, leaving 5 bases between them. Looked up from germline, CDR1 is MNHNS and CDR2 is SASEGT. This CDR3 contains 9 residues. The CDR3: CASSESKYF. In DNA, the CDR3 is TGTGCCAGCAGTGAGTCAAAGTACTTC.

The chain combines TRBV7-9 with TRBJ2-1; 7 bases line up with TRBD1. J was trimmed by 4 bases and V by 3 bases; bases with no gene match: 3. Germline V lookup: CDR1 SEHNR, CDR2 FQNEAQ (reference sequence). The CDR3 loop spans 14 amino acids. DNA of the CDR3: TGTGCCAGCAGCTTTAGGGGACAGTACAATGAGCAGTTCTTC. Amino acid sequence: CASSFRGQYNEQFF.

The genes are TRBV15 and TRBJ1-2, with a possible D match to TRBD1 (5 bases). Trimming removed 1 base from V and 6 bases from J, with 15 bases in between. Germline loops: CDR1 LNHNV, CDR2 YYDKDF (reference sequence). The CDR3 is made up of 15 amino acids. CDR3 protein: CATSRAQGLMDGYTF. DNA for the CDR3: TGTGCCACCAGCAGAGCTCAGGGTTTGATGGATGGCTACACCTTC.

The chain uses TRBV5-6 and TRBJ1-4; weak D call: TRBD1 (5 bases). Germline V CDR1 and CDR2: SGHDT, YYEEEE. Trimming stripped 2 bases from V and 8 bases from J, with 16 bases between. The CDR3 has 15 amino acids. CDR3 DNA: TGTGCCAGCAGCTTATCTCCCAGGGAGGGGGAAAAACTGTTTTTT. Its protein is CASSLSPREGEKLFF.

The rearrangement links TRBV5-1 to TRBJ2-3; D gene uncertain. From germline, CDR1 is SGHRS and CDR2 YFSETQ. V gave up 7 bases and J gave up 1 base, with 16 bases separating them. This CDR3 spans 15 amino acids. DNA for the CDR3: TGCGCCAGCTCTGAGATCTACCTAGGCACAGATACGCAGTATTTT. Its translation is CASSEIYLGTDTQYF.

The V gene is TRBV11-1, the J gene TRBJ2-1; unclear D gene. Germline V gives CDR1 SGHAT, CDR2 FQDESV (reference sequence). The CDR3 contains 15 residues. Trimming took off 4 bases at V and 2 bases at J, with 12 bases between the two ends. The CDR3 spells CASSSVEVAYNEQFF. CDR3 DNA: TGTGCCAGCAGCTCCGTTGAGGTGGCCTACAATGAGCAGTTCTTC.

There are a few counts of this clone. The gene calls are TRBV19 and TRBJ1-1; tentatively, D is TRBD1 (5 bases). The CDR3 is 12 residues long. Trimming stripped 3 bases from V and 8 bases from J, with 10 bases between. Per the germline V gene, CDR1 is LNHDA and CDR2 is SQIVND (reference sequence). The CDR3 region has the DNA TGTGCCAGTAGTATTGGGACTCGGGAAGCTTTCTTT. It codes for CASSIGTREAFF.

J is TRBJ1-1 and V is TRBV5-1, with D perhaps matching TRBD1 (5 bases). V gave up 4 bases and J gave up 1 base, with 26 bases separating them. This CDR3 has 19 amino acids. Germline V gene data show CDR1 as SGHRS and CDR2 as YFSETQ. The CDR3 protein is CASSPLLRFSGGRNTEAFF. As DNA, the CDR3 is TGCGCCAGCAGCCCGCTTCTACGATTCTCGGGGGGAAGGAACACTGAAGCTTTCTTT.

V and J are TRBV30 and TRBJ2-1; TRBD2 aligns across 10 bases. Germline trimming cut 3 bases from V and 4 bases from J; bases unmatched to any gene: 6. This CDR3 has 15 residues. Per germline, CDR1 GTSNPN and CDR2 SVGIG (reference sequence). For the CDR3, the DNA is TGTGCCTGGAGCCCCCAGCGGGGGGGTTACAATGAGCAGTTCTTC. Residues: CAWSPQRGGYNEQFF.

This clone turned up a few times. This chain connects TRBV10-3 to TRBJ1-6; the D is unclear. The length of the CDR3 is 13 residues. Trimming shortened V by 2 bases and J by 9 bases, and 8 bases separated the two germline ends. CDR1 is ENHRY, CDR2 SYGVKD, per germline. In DNA, the CDR3 is TGTGCCATCAGTGAGGAGTCGGGTTCACCCCTCCACTTT. This sequence encodes CAISEESGSPLHF.

The J gene is TRBJ1-2, the V gene TRBV6-1, with 8 bases lining up with TRBD1. Germline V CDR1 and CDR2: MNHNS, SASEGT. This CDR3 region has 16 residues. V shed 4 bases and J 4 bases; nucleotides not matched to a gene: 11. CDR3 DNA: TGTGCCAGCAGTGCCCCCTCCGGGACAGGTCTCTATGGCTACACCTTC. Translated, it gives CASSAPSGTGLYGYTF.

DNA for the CDR3: TGCGCCAGCAGCCAAGAGACGGGACACCCACCCCCTCTCCCTTATGGCTACACCTTC. Its translation: CASSQETGHPPPLPYGYTF. This chain uses TRBV4-1 with TRBJ1-2; TRBD1 is a possible D gene (6 bases). V was clipped by 0 bases and J by 5 bases, with 25 bases between them. The CDR3 runs 19 residues. Germline V lookup: CDR1 MGHRA, CDR2 YSYEKL.

This clone has only one observation. V gene TRBV27 combines with J gene TRBJ1-1; 7 bases are a match to TRBD1. V lost 2 bases, J lost 8 bases, and 2 bases stayed unmatched. Germline CDR1 and CDR2: MNHEY and SMNVEV (reference sequence). The CDR3 extends over 12 amino acids. The CDR3 region is CASSLPQGEAFF. In nucleotides, the CDR3 is TGTGCCAGCAGTTTACCACAGGGGGAAGCTTTCTTT.

The V call is TRBV5-1, the J call TRBJ2-5, with 12 nucleotides matching TRBD2. The end of the DNA aligns better with TRBJ2-7, so the J call may be wrong. Germline CDR1 reads SGHRS; CDR2 reads YFSETQ. The CDR3 consists of 15 residues. In nucleotides, the CDR3 is TGCGCCAGCAGCCCGTCTAGCGGGAGGGCCTACGAGCAGTACTTC. This encodes CASSPSSGRAYEQYF.

CDR3 coding DNA: TGTGCCAGCAGCGAACGGGGGATGAACACCGGGGAGCTGTTTTTT. This gives the protein CASSERGMNTGELFF. The chain is built from TRBV9 and TRBJ2-2; D possibly corresponds to TRBD2 (6 bases). CDR1 is SGDLS, CDR2 YYNGEE, per germline. This CDR3 contains 15 residues. V was pared by 3 bases and J by 1 base, with 10 bases between.

This chain uses TRBV10-3 with TRBJ2-7; 9 positions agree with TRBD2. Germline V gives CDR1 ENHRY, CDR2 SYGVKD. The junction had 12 bases not matched to a gene; V was cut back by 10 bases and J by 5 bases. The CDR3 is made up of 14 amino acids. The CDR3 spells CATAPGVAGDEQYF. CDR3 in DNA: TGTGCCACCGCCCCCGGGGTAGCGGGGGACGAGCAGTACTTC.

The V gene is TRBV19, the J gene TRBJ1-2; D is possibly TRBD1 (6 bases). There are 14 residues in the CDR3. V lost 4 bases, J lost 1 base, and 10 bases lay in between. The V gene's germline CDR1 is LNHDA and CDR2 SQIVND (reference sequence). CDR3 loop: CASSRVDSNYGYTF. The CDR3, as DNA: TGTGCCAGTAGTAGAGTGGACAGTAACTATGGCTACACCTTC.

This chain links TRBV4-1 with TRBJ2-3, with a weak D call TRBD2 (7 bases). Trimming left V 11 bases short and J 2 bases short, with 17 bases between. Germline V lookup: CDR1 MGHRA, CDR2 YSYEKL. CDR3 size: 14 residues. DNA for the CDR3: TGCGCCGGAAAGGGGGGGGGAGCCACAGATACGCAGTATTTT. It translates to CAGKGGGATDTQYF.

The V gene is TRBV18, the J gene TRBJ2-7; possible D gene TRBD1, 6 bases. V was shortened by 4 bases and J by 2 bases, with 15 bases between the two germline ends. This CDR3 is built from 15 residues. Germline V gene data show CDR1 as KGHSH and CDR2 as LQKENI. As DNA, the CDR3 is TGTGCCAGCTCACGTATCAACAGGGATACCTACGAGCAGTACTTC. Amino acid sequence: CASSRINRDTYEQYF.

The chain has TRBV30 and TRBJ2-7; a possible D gene is TRBD1 (6 bases). The germline CDR1 and CDR2 sequences are GTSNPN and SVGIG (reference sequence). CDR3 length: 13 residues. V was pared by 8 bases and J by 5 bases, with 19 bases between. The CDR3 loop reads CATDRSRYNEQYF. The DNA for the CDR3 is TGTGCCACCGACAGGTCCAGGTATAACGAGCAGTACTTC.

This sequence joins TRBV5-1 and TRBJ1-2; TRBD1 aligns across 8 bases. Trimming took 0 bases from V and 6 from J; bases not matched to a gene: 7. In germline, CDR1 is SGHRS, CDR2 YFSETQ. The CDR3 totals 15 residues. The CDR3 loop reads CASSLDYRGGDGYTF. The CDR3 DNA is TGCGCCAGCAGCTTGGACTACAGGGGGGGGGATGGCTACACCTTC.

In DNA, the CDR3 is TGTGCCAGCGCTGAGATTAATGAAAAACTGTTTTTT. Amino acid sequence: CASAEINEKLFF. The V call is TRBV2, the J call TRBJ1-4; D gene uncertain. This CDR3 is 12 amino acids long. CDR1 SNHLY and CDR2 FYNNEI come from the germline V gene. V gave up 8 bases and J gave up 4 bases, with 8 bases separating them. Using reference TRBV2 and TRBJ1-4 for the parts outside the CDR3, the full variable domain is EPEVTQTPSHQVTQMGQEVILRCVPISNHLYFYWYRQILGQKVEFLVSFYNNEISEKSEIFDDQFSVERPDGSNFTLKIRSTKLEDSAMYFCASAEINEKLFFGSGTQLSVL.

The chain recombines TRBV19 with TRBJ1-2; 8 bases match TRBD1. This CDR3 has 15 residues. CDR1 LNHDA and CDR2 SQIVND come from the germline V gene (reference sequence). V was clipped by 5 bases and J by 4 bases; unmatched bases: 9. CDR3 nucleotide sequence: TGTGCCAGTAGTTGGGGTGGACAGGGATCCTATGGCTACACCTTC. This gives the protein CASSWGGQGSYGYTF.

The chain uses TRBV11-3 and TRBJ2-1; 12 bases fit TRBD2. Germline CDR1 reads SGHNT; CDR2 reads YENEEA. The J segment lost 3 bases and the V segment lost 4 bases, leaving 10 bases of the junction unmatched. This CDR3 contains 18 residues. The CDR3 coding sequence is TGTGCCAGCAGCTCGGCTGGGTCTAGCGGGAGGGGCTACAATGAGCAGTTCTTC. Translated: CASSSAGSSGRGYNEQFF.

V and J are TRBV6-6 and TRBJ1-6; D call uncertain. This CDR3 is built from 15 residues. CDR1 and CDR2 from the germline V gene are MNHNY and SVGAGI (reference sequence). The V gene lost 6 bases and the J gene lost 9 bases, with 18 bases spanning the gap. The CDR3 sequence: CASSPLGIAGSPLHF. The CDR3 region has the DNA TGTGCCAGCAGCCCCCTCGGGATCGCGGGTTCACCCCTCCACTTT.

In DNA, the CDR3 is TGTGCCAGCACCCGCTTGACAGCCTCGAACACTGAAGCTTTCTTT. This encodes CASTRLTASNTEAFF. The chain links TRBV2 to TRBJ1-1, with D perhaps matching TRBD1 (5 bases). CDR3 size: 15 residues. The V end was cut by 7 bases, the J end by 1 base, with 16 bases between. From germline, CDR1 is SNHLY and CDR2 FYNNEI.

The chain uses TRBV5-1 and TRBJ2-5, with 8 positions matching TRBD1. The CDR3 has 14 amino acids. Germline V gene sequence: CDR1 SGHRS, CDR2 YFSETQ. V shed 4 bases, J shed 3 bases, and the junction held 5 bases outside the gene matches. As DNA, the CDR3 is TGCGCCAGCAGCGGTCCGGGACAGGAAGAGACCCAGTACTTC. Its translation: CASSGPGQEETQYF.